These T cell receptor beta chains were read from a single sample in a study of cytomegalovirus exposure and HLA in healthy donors. Assay: immunoSEQ multiplex PCR; the TCRdb copy retains only in-frame clones and omits some. The sample yields around 110,000 clones, about 79% seen once. Sequenced: PBMCs. The receptors stem from a woman younger than 30 in good health and CMV-seropositive. CDR3s include the opening cysteine and the closing phenylalanine or tryptophan. D genes are given only for firm matches. A row's size may be missing; if present it is once, few, many or a size class.

>TRBV7-3|TRBJ1-1|.|TRBD1
CASSLTSGQGVNTEAFF
TGTGCCAGCAGCTTAACGTCGGGACAGGGCGTGAACACTGAAGCTTTCTTT
>TRBV30|TRBJ1-5|.|TRBD1
CAWSGGGLNQPQHF
TGTGCCTGGAGTGGAGGGGGCCTCAATCAGCCCCAGCATTTT
>TRBV7-3|TRBJ2-3|few|TRBD2
CASSRLAGGSTDTQYF
TGTGCCAGCAGCCGACTAGCGGGAGGGTCTACAGATACGCAGTATTTT
>TRBV11-2|TRBJ2-1|.|.
CASSPIRGQNNEQFF
TGTGCCAGCAGCCCGATTAGAGGGCAAAACAATGAGCAGTTCTTC
>TRBV5-4|TRBJ2-1|few|TRBD2
CASSGGLFPSGTNNEQFF
TGTGCCAGCAGCGGGGGACTGTTCCCGAGCGGGACCAACAATGAGCAGTTCTTC
>TRBV28|TRBJ2-1|.|TRBD2
CASSSGTIKFGEQFF
TGTGCCAGCAGTTCTGGGACTATTAAATTTGGTGAGCAGTTCTTC
>TRBV19|TRBJ2-1|.|TRBD2
CASSAKGLAGGPGDEQFF
TGTGCCAGTAGTGCGAAGGGACTAGCGGGAGGGCCGGGGGATGAGCAGTTCTTC
>TRBV7-6|TRBJ2-1|.|TRBD2
CASSIGLAEYNEQFF
TGTGCCAGCAGCATCGGACTAGCGGAGTACAATGAGCAGTTCTTC
>TRBV6-5|TRBJ1-1|few|.
CASSYAGTEAFF
TGTGCCAGCAGTTACGCGGGTACTGAAGCTTTCTTT
>TRBV27|TRBJ2-6|few|TRBD1
CASLAGQGQAGANVLTF
TGTGCCAGCCTCGCCGGACAGGGTCAGGCTGGGGCCAACGTCCTGACTTTC
>TRBV5-1|TRBJ2-2|.|.
CASSLGQGNTGELFF
TGCGCCAGCAGCTTGGGCCAGGGGAACACCGGGGAGCTGTTTTTT
>TRBV7-3|TRBJ1-5|once|TRBD1
CASSFTGGQPQHF
TGTGCCAGCAGCTTTACAGGGGGTCAGCCCCAGCATTTT
>TRBV15|TRBJ2-7|.|.
CATSRDPEGSYEQYF
TGTGCCACCAGCAGAGATCCGGAGGGCTCCTACGAGCAGTACTTC
>TRBV27|TRBJ2-3|.|.
CASSLGWRLSTDTQYF
TGTGCCAGCAGTTTAGGTTGGAGACTTAGCACAGATACGCAGTATTTT